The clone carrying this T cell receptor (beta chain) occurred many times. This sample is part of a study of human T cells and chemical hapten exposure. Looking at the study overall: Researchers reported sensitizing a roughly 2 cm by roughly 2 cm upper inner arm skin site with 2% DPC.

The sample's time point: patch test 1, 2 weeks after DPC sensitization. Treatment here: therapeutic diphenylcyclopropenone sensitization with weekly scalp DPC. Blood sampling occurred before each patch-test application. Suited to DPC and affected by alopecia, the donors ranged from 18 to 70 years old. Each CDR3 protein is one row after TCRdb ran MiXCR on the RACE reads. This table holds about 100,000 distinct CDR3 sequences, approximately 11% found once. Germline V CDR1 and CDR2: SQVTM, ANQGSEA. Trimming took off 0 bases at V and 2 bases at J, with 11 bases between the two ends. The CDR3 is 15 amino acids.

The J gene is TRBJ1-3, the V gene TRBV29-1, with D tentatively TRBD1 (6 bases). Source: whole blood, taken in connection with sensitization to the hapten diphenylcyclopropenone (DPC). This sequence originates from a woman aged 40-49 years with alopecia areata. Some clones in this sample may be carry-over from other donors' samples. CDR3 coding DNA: TGCAGCGTTGAAGATATCGACAGGCCTGGAAACACCATATATTTT. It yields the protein CSVEDIDRPGNTIYF. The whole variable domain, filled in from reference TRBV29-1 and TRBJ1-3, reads SAVISQKPSRDICQRGTSLTIQCQVDSQVTMMFWYRQQPGQSLTLIATANQGSEATYESGFVIDKFPISRPNLTFSTLTVSNMSPEDSSIYLCSVEDIDRPGNTIYFGEGSWLTVV.